Each of the 10 T cell receptor beta chains below was sequenced from the same sample in a study of blood T cell repertoires in COVID-19. Profiled with immunoSEQ multiplex PCR; TCRdb holds only in-frame clones, not every one. Among tens of thousands of clones listed, around 87% were seen once. The sequenced material came from peripheral blood. All receptors derive from a woman aged 60-75 years with COVID-19, enrolled during active disease.

The chain links TRBV9 to TRBJ1-5; 8 bases map to TRBD1. The junction had 9 bases not matched to a gene; V was cut back by 3 bases and J by 7 bases. This CDR3 has 15 amino acids. Germline CDR1 is SGDLS and CDR2 is YYNGEE. CDR3 residues: CASSGRTGLEQPQHF. The CDR3, as DNA: TGTGCCAGCAGCGGACGGACAGGGCTGGAACAGCCCCAGCATTTT.

This chain joins TRBV6-4 and TRBJ2-3, with 11 bases lining up with TRBD1. Germline V CDR1 and CDR2: MRHNA, SNTAGT. Trimming cost V 4 bases and J 4 bases; bases outside gene matches: 1. The CDR3 extends over 14 amino acids. The CDR3 DNA reads TGTGCCAGCAGTGGGACAGGGGGCGCAGATACGCAGTATTTT. This gives the protein CASSGTGGADTQYF.

This clone showed up just once. The rearrangement joins TRBV11-3 to TRBJ2-1; 11 bases align to TRBD2. V lost 6 bases, J lost 1 base, and 5 bases stayed unmatched. This CDR3 is 16 amino acids long. Germline assignment: CDR1 SGHNT and CDR2 YENEEA. DNA for the CDR3: TGTGCCAGCAGTAGAAGACTAGCGGGATCCTACAATGAGCAGTTCTTC. It is translated as CASSRRLAGSYNEQFF.

V usage is TRBV18 and J usage is TRBJ2-1, with D tentatively TRBD2 (6 bases). This CDR3 has 16 residues. Trimming left V 3 bases short and J 0 bases short, with 12 bases between. Germline loops: CDR1 KGHSH, CDR2 LQKENI. This chain's CDR3 is CASSPSSASSYNEQFF. CDR3 DNA sequence: TGTGCCAGCTCACCCTCTAGCGCCAGCTCCTACAATGAGCAGTTCTTC.

The chain combines TRBV6-2 or TRBV6-3 with TRBJ1-1; no clear D gene. There are 17 residues in the CDR3. Per germline, CDR1 MNHEY and CDR2 SVGEGT. V shed 6 bases and J shed 6 bases, with 26 bases lying between them. The CDR3 sequence is CASSPPRFRGRVPEAFF. CDR3 DNA: TGTGCCAGCAGCCCTCCTCGGTTCAGAGGGAGGGTGCCTGAAGCTTTCTTT.

V gene TRBV6-6 combines with J gene TRBJ1-2; TRBD1 agrees at 8 bases. Germline loops: CDR1 MNHNY, CDR2 SVGAGI (reference sequence). The CDR3 loop spans 16 amino acids. Unmatched junction bases numbered 10, after V lost 2 bases and J lost 5 bases. The CDR3 spells CASSYLGGQGAYGYTF. CDR3 nucleotides: TGTGCCAGCAGTTACCTTGGTGGCCAGGGGGCATATGGCTACACCTTC.

There are a few counts of this clone. This sequence joins TRBV7-6 and TRBJ1-2; 8 bases align to TRBD1. Losses at the gene ends were 0 bases for V and 7 bases for J; bases not matched to a gene: 7. Looked up from germline, CDR1 is SGHVS and CDR2 is FNYEAQ. There are 15 residues in the CDR3. CDR3 protein: CASSLALQGDVGYTF. The CDR3 DNA follows: TGTGCCAGCAGCTTAGCGTTACAGGGGGATGTTGGCTACACCTTC.

This clone was detected only once. This chain uses TRBV19 with TRBJ1-4; D unresolved. The CDR3 runs to 14 residues. Germline V gene data show CDR1 as LNHDA and CDR2 as SQIVND (reference sequence). The V and J ends lost 5 bases and 4 bases respectively, with 11 bases between them. The CDR3 spells CASSGSTGNEKLFF. CDR3 sequence (DNA): TGTGCCAGTAGTGGAAGCACGGGTAATGAAAAACTGTTTTTT.

The CDR3 coding sequence is TGCGCCAGCAGCCTAAGTACAGGGGACCACAATGAGCAGTTCTTC. This codes for CASSLSTGDHNEQFF. This chain uses TRBV5-1 with TRBJ2-1, with 7 bases lining up with TRBD1. Per germline, CDR1 SGHRS and CDR2 YFSETQ. V was clipped by 4 bases and J by 5 bases; unmatched bases: 9. CDR3 size: 15 residues.

V usage is TRBV5-5 and J usage is TRBJ1-2; D is unresolved. The length of the CDR3 is 14 residues. Germline CDR1 SGHKS, CDR2 YYEKEE (reference sequence). V shed 4 bases and J shed 13 bases, with 23 bases lying between them. CDR3 sequence (DNA): TGTGCCAGCAGCCCCAACATGCCCGGGAGACCCTTCACCTTC. Its protein is CASSPNMPGRPFTF.